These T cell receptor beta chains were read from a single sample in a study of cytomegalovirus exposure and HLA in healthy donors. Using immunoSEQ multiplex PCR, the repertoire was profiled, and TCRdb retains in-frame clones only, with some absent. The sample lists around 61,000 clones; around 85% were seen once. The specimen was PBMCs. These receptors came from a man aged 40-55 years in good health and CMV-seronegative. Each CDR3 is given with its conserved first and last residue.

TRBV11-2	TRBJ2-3	CASSPEAGAVTDTQYF
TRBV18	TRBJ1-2	CASSPQGLSPGYTF
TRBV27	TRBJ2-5	CASSRNGVRETQYF
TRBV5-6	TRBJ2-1	CASSPSLAGGLNEQFF
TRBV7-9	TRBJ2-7	CASSSIRGESSYEQYF
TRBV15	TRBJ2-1	CATSSLSGVGDEQFF
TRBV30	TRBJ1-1	CAWAPGGVRVAFF
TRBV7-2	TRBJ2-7	CASSPGTGAGYEQYF
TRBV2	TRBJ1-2	CASSGQTGYGYTF
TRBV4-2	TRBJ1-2	CASSQVGLELGYTF
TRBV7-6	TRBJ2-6	CASSPIYQVSGANVLTF
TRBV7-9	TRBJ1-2	CASSLAANDGYTF
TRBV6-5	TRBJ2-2	CASSRNTGELFF
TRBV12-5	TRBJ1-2	CASGLKTGYGYTF
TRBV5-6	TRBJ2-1	CASSLGNYRYNEQFF
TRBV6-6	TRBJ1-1	CASSYQGGTEAFF
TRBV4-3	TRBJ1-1	CASSQDDRTDTEAFF
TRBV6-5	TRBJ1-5	CASSKRQGWDQPQHF
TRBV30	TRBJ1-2	CAWRTGYGYTF
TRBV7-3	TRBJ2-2	CASSFSGDTGELFF
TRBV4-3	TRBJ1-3	CASSPQGSGNTIYF